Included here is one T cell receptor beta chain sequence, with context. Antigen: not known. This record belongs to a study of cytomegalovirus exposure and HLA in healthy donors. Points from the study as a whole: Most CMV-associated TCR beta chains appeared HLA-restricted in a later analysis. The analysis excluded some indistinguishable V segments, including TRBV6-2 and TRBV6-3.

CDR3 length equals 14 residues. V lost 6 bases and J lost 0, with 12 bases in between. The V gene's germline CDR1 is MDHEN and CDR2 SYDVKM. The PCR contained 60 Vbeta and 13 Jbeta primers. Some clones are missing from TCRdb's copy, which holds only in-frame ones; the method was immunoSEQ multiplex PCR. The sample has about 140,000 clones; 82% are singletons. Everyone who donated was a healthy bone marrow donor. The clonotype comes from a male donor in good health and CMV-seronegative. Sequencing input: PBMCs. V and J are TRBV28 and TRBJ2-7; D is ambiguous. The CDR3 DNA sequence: TGTGCCAGCAGCTCCACCGCCAGCTCCTACGAGCAGTACTTC. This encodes CASSSTASSYEQYF.